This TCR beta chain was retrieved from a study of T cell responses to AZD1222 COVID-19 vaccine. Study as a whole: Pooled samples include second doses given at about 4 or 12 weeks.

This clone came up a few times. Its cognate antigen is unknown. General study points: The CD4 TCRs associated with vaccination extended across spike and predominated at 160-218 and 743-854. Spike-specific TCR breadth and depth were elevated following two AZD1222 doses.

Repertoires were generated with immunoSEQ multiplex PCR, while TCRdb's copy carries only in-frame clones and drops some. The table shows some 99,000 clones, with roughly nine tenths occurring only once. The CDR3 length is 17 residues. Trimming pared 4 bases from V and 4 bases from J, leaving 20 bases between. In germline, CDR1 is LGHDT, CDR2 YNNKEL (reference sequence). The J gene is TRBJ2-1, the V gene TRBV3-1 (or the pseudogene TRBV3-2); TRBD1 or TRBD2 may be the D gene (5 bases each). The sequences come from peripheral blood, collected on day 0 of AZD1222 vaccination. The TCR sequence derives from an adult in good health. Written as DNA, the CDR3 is TGTGCCAGCAGCCCTCGGGACCTCAAGAAATTATACAATGAGCAGTTCTTC. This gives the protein CASSPRDLKKLYNEQFF.